The 4 T cell receptor beta chains given below trace back to one sample, sequenced in a study of CD8 T cells in Susac syndrome. The authors reverse transcribed roughly 0.45 to 1 ug RNA with random hexamers. TCRdb reprocessed the immunoSEQ multiplex PCR reads with MiXCR, giving one entry per CDR3 protein. The data show 100,000 to 150,000 distinct CDR3 sequences, approximately 93% seen once. The specimen sequenced was CD8+ T cells from PBMCs. These receptors came from a human donor with multiple sclerosis.

The chain links TRBV27 to TRBJ2-1, with no clear D. CDR3 length: 11 amino acids. Trimming took 4 bases from V and 9 from J, leaving 7 bases between them. The germline gives CDR1 MNHEY, CDR2 SMNVEV (reference sequence). CDR3: CASSSNLEQFF. CDR3 nucleotides: TGTGCCAGCAGTTCGAACCTTGAGCAGTTCTTC.

The chain employs TRBV7-8 and TRBJ2-2; D is unclear. Germline assignment: CDR1 SGHVS and CDR2 FQNEAQ. V shed 1 base and J shed 4 bases, with 7 bases lying between them. The CDR3 is 14 residues long. In DNA, the CDR3 is TGTGCCAGCAGCTTAGAGTCGGGCACCGGGGAGCTGTTTTTT. As protein: CASSLESGTGELFF.

The V call is TRBV28, the J call TRBJ1-5, with a possible D match to TRBD1 (5 bases). The germline V gene has CDR1 MDHEN and CDR2 SYDVKM. This CDR3 is 15 amino acids long. Trimming removed 7 bases at V and 3 bases at J, with 16 bases between. As DNA, the CDR3 is TGTGCCAGCAAATCCTACGGGACCAACAATCAGCCCCAGCATTTT. The encoded protein is CASKSYGTNNQPQHF.

The rearrangement uses TRBV27 and TRBJ1-5; no firm D call. Germline V gene data show CDR1 as MNHEY and CDR2 as SMNVEV (reference sequence). The V end was cut by 5 bases, the J end by 8 bases, with 16 bases between. This CDR3 spans 14 amino acids. The CDR3 sequence is CASSQNMRAEPQHF. The CDR3 bases are TGTGCCAGCAGTCAAAACATGCGTGCCGAGCCCCAGCATTTT.